This T cell receptor (beta chain) was documented in a study of blood T cell repertoires in COVID-19. Whole-study context: The study drew acute and convalescent COVID-19 samples from the United States, Italy and Spain. The cDNA or gDNA used as material had been derived from T cells, B-cell-depleted T cells, or PBMCs.

Per the original data handling: Quantification of nucleated cells was approximated via reference gene primer amplification. Measured with immunoSEQ multiplex PCR; TCRdb has only the in-frame clones, and not every one. D and trimming come from the DNA, and the V and J calls and clone size come from that table. The profile shows 150,000 to 200,000 clones, about 85% of them singletons. The clonotype comes from a man aged 40-49 years with acute or convalescent COVID-19. Source material: peripheral blood.

The CDR3 here is CASSYLGREQYF. The CDR3 coding sequence is TGTGCCAGCAGTTACTTGGGGCGCGAGCAGTACTTC. This sequence joins TRBV6-5 and TRBJ2-7; D might be TRBD1 (5 bases). There are 12 residues in the CDR3. The ends were cut back, 1 base at V and 6 bases at J, with 7 bases in the middle. In germline, CDR1 is MNHEY, CDR2 SVGAGI.